Presented here are 10 T cell receptor beta chains from one specimen sequenced in a study of blood T cell repertoires in COVID-19. Sequencing used immunoSEQ multiplex PCR; TCRdb keeps in-frame clones, though not all of them. The table has approximately 110,000 clones, approximately 91% seen once. The sample comprised peripheral blood. The receptor set was obtained from a woman aged 70-85 years who had recovered from COVID-19.

The chain employs TRBV28 and TRBJ1-2; perhaps TRBD1 as D (5 bases). Per germline, CDR1 MDHEN and CDR2 SYDVKM. The V end lost 4 bases, the J end lost 7 bases, and 10 bases lay between the germline ends. The CDR3 contains 12 residues. CDR3 DNA sequence: TGTGCCAGCAGTTCCAGGGTCCGTGGCTACACCTTC. Protein product: CASSSRVRGYTF.

The rearrangement uses TRBV18 and TRBJ2-5; no reliable D call. CDR1 KGHSH and CDR2 LQKENI come from the germline V gene. V was clipped by 0 bases and J by 2 bases, with 4 bases between them. The CDR3 is 13 residues long. CDR3 in amino acids: CASSPPFQETQYF. Here the CDR3 DNA reads TGTGCCAGCTCACCACCCTTTCAAGAGACCCAGTACTTC. The variable domain in full, completed from reference TRBV18 and TRBJ2-5, reads NAGVMQNPRHLVRRRGQEARLRCSPMKGHSHVYWYRQLPEEGLKFMVYLQKENIIDESGMPKERFSAEFPKEGPSILRIQQVVRGDSAAYFCASSPPFQETQYFGPGTRLLVL.

The V gene is TRBV19, the J gene TRBJ1-1; a possible D gene is TRBD1 (5 bases). Germline CDR1 is LNHDA and CDR2 is SQIVND (reference sequence). The CDR3 loop spans 12 amino acids. V gave up 5 bases and J gave up 10 bases, with 14 bases separating them. For the CDR3, the DNA is TGTGCCAGTAGTCCCGTCGTTGGGGCAGCTTTCTTT. Protein product: CASSPVVGAAFF. Using reference TRBV19 and TRBJ1-1 for the parts outside the CDR3, the full variable domain is DGGITQSPKYLFRKEGQNVTLSCEQNLNHDAMYWYRQDPGQGLRLIYYSQIVNDFQKGDIAEGYSVSREKKESFPLTVTSAQKNPTAFYLCASSPVVGAAFFGQGTRLTVV.

This clone was picked up a small number of times. The V gene is TRBV5-1, the J gene TRBJ1-4, with D possibly TRBD1 on 5 matching bases. The germline V gene encodes CDR1 SGHRS and CDR2 YFSETQ. The length of the CDR3 is 13 residues. V lost 4 bases and J lost 3, with 7 bases in between. The CDR3 loop is CASSQTANEKLFF. The DNA for the CDR3 is TGCGCCAGCAGCCAGACAGCTAATGAAAAACTGTTTTTT.

V and J are TRBV20-1 and TRBJ2-7, with 8 bases identical to TRBD1. V lost 3 bases to trimming and J lost 2 bases; unmatched junction nucleotides: 12. CDR3 length: 16 residues. Germline CDR1 and CDR2: DFQATT and SNEGSKA (reference sequence). The CDR3 DNA reads as TGCAGTGCTAGTGACCCCGGGACAGGTCGTCCCTACGAGCAGTACTTC. Encoded protein: CSASDPGTGRPYEQYF.

The V call is TRBV7-2, the J call TRBJ2-7, with TRBD2 as a possible D gene (5 bases). The V and J ends lost 0 bases and 7 bases respectively, with 10 bases between them. This CDR3 comprises 13 residues. The germline V gene has CDR1 SGHTA and CDR2 FQGNSA. CDR3: CASSLASPGEQYF. CDR3 nucleotide sequence: TGTGCCAGCAGCTTAGCTAGTCCGGGGGAGCAGTACTTC.

This clone was picked up a small number of times. The gene calls are TRBV11-2 and TRBJ1-4; TRBD1 is a possible D gene (5 bases). V lost 1 base, J lost 7 bases, and 7 bases lay in between. Germline values: CDR1 SGHAT, CDR2 FQNNGV. The CDR3 is 13 residues long. The CDR3 reads CASSLGGSEKLFF. CDR3 in DNA: TGTGCCAGCAGCTTAGGGGGCAGTGAAAAACTGTTTTTT.

The chain links TRBV28 to TRBJ1-2; no definite D call. The CDR3 runs 13 residues. CDR1 is MDHEN, CDR2 SYDVKM, per germline. Trimming pared 3 bases from V and 4 bases from J, leaving 9 bases between. This CDR3 reads CASSLRGIYGYTF. The CDR3 DNA sequence: TGTGCCAGCAGTTTGCGAGGGATCTATGGCTACACCTTC.

The chain recombines TRBV11-2 with TRBJ1-1, with unresolved D. The ends were cut back, 8 bases at V and 4 bases at J, with 11 bases in the middle. Germline CDR1 is SGHAT and CDR2 is FQNNGV. The CDR3 is made up of 12 amino acids. Here the CDR3 reads CASGGVRTEAFF. The CDR3 DNA is TGTGCCAGCGGAGGAGTGCGCACTGAAGCTTTCTTT. Full variable domain (rest looked up from reference TRBV11-2 and TRBJ1-1): EAGVAQSPRYKIIEKRQSVAFWCNPISGHATLYWYQQILGQGPKLLIQFQNNGVVDDSQLPKDRFSAERLKGVDSTLKIQPAKLEDSAVYLCASGGVRTEAFFGQGTRLTVV.

The DNA of the CDR3 is TGTGCCAGTAGCACTGACAGAAGGGTAAAGACCCAGTACTTC. Protein sequence: CASSTDRRVKTQYF. The gene calls are TRBV19 and TRBJ2-5, with D perhaps TRBD1 (5 bases). The CDR3 is made up of 14 amino acids. Per germline, CDR1 LNHDA and CDR2 SQIVND (reference sequence). V lost 6 bases, J lost 6 bases, and 17 bases lay in between.